This T cell receptor (beta chain) appears in the sequencing data of a study of Ad26.COV2.S vaccination and SARS-CoV-2 variants. Broader study findings: It was reported that spike-specific CD8+ and CD4+ T cell responses were substantially broad after vaccination. The TCR breadth and depth analyses may have produced an underestimate of total T cell responses.

Generated by immunoSEQ multiplex PCR, the TCRdb table keeps only in-frame clones and is missing some. The sample holds about 350,000 clones; about 91% are singletons and the top ten take about 3.9%. In regard to this clone: Its cognate antigen is unknown.

This CDR3 is built from 12 residues. The germline V and J ends were trimmed by 4 bases and 6 bases, with 9 bases remaining between them. The sequences come from peripheral blood, collected after recovery from COVID-19. The TCR was taken from a human donor who had recovered from COVID-19. V usage is TRBV12-3 or TRBV12-4 and J usage is TRBJ1-1; no reliable D call. The CDR3 bases are TGTGCCAGCAGTTCAAGACTTTCTGAAGCTTTCTTT. This gives the protein CASSSRLSEAFF.